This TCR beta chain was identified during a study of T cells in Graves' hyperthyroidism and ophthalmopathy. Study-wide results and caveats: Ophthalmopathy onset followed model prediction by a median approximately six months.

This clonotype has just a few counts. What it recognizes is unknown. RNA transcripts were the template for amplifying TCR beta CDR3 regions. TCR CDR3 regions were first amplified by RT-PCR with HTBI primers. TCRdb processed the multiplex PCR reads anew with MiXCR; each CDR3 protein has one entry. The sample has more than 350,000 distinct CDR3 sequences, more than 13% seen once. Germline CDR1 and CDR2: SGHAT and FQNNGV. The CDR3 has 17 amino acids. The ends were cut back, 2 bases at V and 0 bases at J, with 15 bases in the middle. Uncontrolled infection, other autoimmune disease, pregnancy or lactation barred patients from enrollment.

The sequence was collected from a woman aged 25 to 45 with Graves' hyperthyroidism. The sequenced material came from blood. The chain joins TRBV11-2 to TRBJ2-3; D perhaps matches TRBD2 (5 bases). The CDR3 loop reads CASSLRGGYPSTDTQYF. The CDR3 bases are TGTGCCAGCAGCTTACGTGGCGGGTACCCTAGCACAGATACGCAGTATTTT.